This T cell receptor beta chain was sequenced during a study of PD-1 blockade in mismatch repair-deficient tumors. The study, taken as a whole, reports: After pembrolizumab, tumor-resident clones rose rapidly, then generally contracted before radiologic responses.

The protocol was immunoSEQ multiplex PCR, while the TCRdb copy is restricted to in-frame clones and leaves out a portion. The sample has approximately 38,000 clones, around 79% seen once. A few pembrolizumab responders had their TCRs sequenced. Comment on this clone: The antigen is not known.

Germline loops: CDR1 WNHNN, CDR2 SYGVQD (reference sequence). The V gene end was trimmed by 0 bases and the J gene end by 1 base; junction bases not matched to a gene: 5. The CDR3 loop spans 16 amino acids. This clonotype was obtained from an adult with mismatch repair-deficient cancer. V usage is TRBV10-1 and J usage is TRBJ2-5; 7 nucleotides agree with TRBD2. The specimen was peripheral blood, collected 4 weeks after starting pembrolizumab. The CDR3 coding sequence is TGCGCCAGCAGTGAGTCCGGGAGGCAGAGCCAAGAGACCCAGTACTTC. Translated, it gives CASSESGRQSQETQYF.